The T cell receptor beta chain described here comes from a study of T cell clonality in common variable immunodeficiency. Study results and caveats: Fewer deletions and N-nucleotide insertions were reportedly seen in common variable immunodeficiency TCR beta sequences. CVID subjects shared fewer TCRbeta clones than healthy controls did.

TCRdb keeps only in-frame clones here, not all; method: immunoSEQ multiplex PCR. This sample has about 43,000 clones, each found more than once. This clone was seen a few times. Its specificity is unknown. The read stops 3 residues short of the end of the CDR3; the missing end is completed from the germline J gene. The CDR3 extends over 13 amino acids. Germline V lookup: CDR1 SNHLY, CDR2 FYNNEI. V lost 4 bases, J lost 4 bases, and 4 bases stayed unmatched. The rearrangement links TRBV2 to TRBJ2-7, with TRBD1 matching over 7 bases. The TCR sequence derives from a person aged 18 to 70 in good health. The specimen sequenced was peripheral blood mononuclear cells. Incomplete CDR3 DNA: TGTGCCAGCAGTGGTTGGACAGGTTACGAG. This codes for CASSGWTGYE. The whole CDR3 protein is CASSGWTGYEQYF.